What follows are 18 T cell receptor beta chains derived from one specimen sequenced in a study of blood T cell repertoires in COVID-19. The data were produced by immunoSEQ multiplex PCR, yet TCRdb's version contains in-frame clones alone and is incomplete. The sample has about 160,000 clones; about 85% are singletons. The specimen sequenced was peripheral blood. These receptors all come from a man aged 55 to 70 who had recovered from COVID-19.

V and J are TRBV4-3 and TRBJ2-1; 9 nucleotides agree with TRBD1. This CDR3 has 17 residues. With 0 bases clipped from V and 7 bases from J, the junction kept 10 bases outside the gene matches. Germline V gene lookup returns CDR1 LGHNA and CDR2 YSLEER. CDR3 sequence: CASSQDTGGPYLNEQFF. The CDR3 DNA sequence: TGCGCCAGCAGCCAAGACACAGGGGGCCCGTACTTGAATGAGCAGTTCTTC.

V is TRBV18 and J is TRBJ1-2; D might be TRBD1 (6 bases). Germline CDR1 and CDR2: KGHSH and LQKENI. The CDR3 consists of 15 residues. V shed 1 base and J shed 8 bases, with 17 bases lying between them. CDR3 amino acids: CASSPRQDTTDGYTF. CDR3 DNA sequence: TGTGCCAGCTCACCACGACAGGATACTACCGACGGCTACACCTTC.

The genes are TRBV9 and TRBJ1-1, with TRBD1 matching over 9 bases. Germline values: CDR1 SGDLS, CDR2 YYNGEE. The CDR3 runs 16 residues. Trimming removed 0 bases from V and 6 bases from J; junction bases left unmatched: 9. The CDR3 DNA reads as TGTGCCAGCAGCGTAGATTGGGGACAGGGAGAATCTGAAGCTTTCTTT. Translated: CASSVDWGQGESEAFF.

The rearrangement uses TRBV19 and TRBJ2-3, with 9 bases fitting TRBD1. Looked up from germline, CDR1 is LNHDA and CDR2 is SQIVND (reference sequence). This CDR3 contains 13 residues. Losses at the gene ends were 10 bases for V and 9 bases for J; bases not matched to a gene: 11. Here the CDR3 DNA reads TGTGCCACCGGGGGACAGGGAGGTGAAACGCAGTATTTT. Translated: CATGGQGGETQYF.

This chain joins TRBV3-1 (or the pseudogene TRBV3-2) and TRBJ2-3; 10 bases fit TRBD2. This CDR3 has 17 residues. Germline CDR1 is LGHDT and CDR2 is YNNKEL (reference sequence). Trimming cost V 4 bases and J 4 bases; bases outside gene matches: 11. CDR3 amino acids: CASSPTERGGPADTQYF. The CDR3 DNA follows: TGTGCCAGCAGCCCCACGGAGCGGGGGGGCCCGGCAGATACGCAGTATTTT.

The J gene is TRBJ2-5, the V gene TRBV9; tentative D call: TRBD1 (5 bases). V lost 0 bases and J lost 1, with 10 bases in between. This CDR3 spans 15 amino acids. The V gene's germline CDR1 is SGDLS and CDR2 YYNGEE. Here the CDR3 DNA reads TGTGCCAGCAGCGTAGCAGGGCAGTCCCAAGAGACCCAGTACTTC. Protein: CASSVAGQSQETQYF.

V and J are TRBV5-1 and TRBJ1-4, with D tentatively TRBD1 (6 bases). V gave up 2 bases and J gave up 3 bases, with 11 bases separating them. The CDR3 length is 15 residues. Germline lookup yields CDR1 SGHRS and CDR2 YFSETQ. The CDR3 DNA is TGCGCCAGCAGCTTCTCAGGGGCCTCTAATGAAAAACTGTTTTTT. Amino acid sequence: CASSFSGASNEKLFF.

The chain uses TRBV3-1 (or the pseudogene TRBV3-2) and TRBJ1-2; TRBD1 might be the D (6 bases). The V gene's germline CDR1 is LGHDT and CDR2 YNNKEL (reference sequence). CDR3 size: 17 residues. V gave up 1 base and J gave up 3 bases, with 18 bases separating them. For the CDR3, the DNA is TGTGCCAGCAGCCAAGGGGCAAGAGACAGGCCGCACTATGGCTACACCTTC. Translating gives CASSQGARDRPHYGYTF.

This clone was seen more than once but under ten times. The chain links TRBV6-6 to TRBJ2-7, with 8 bases identical to TRBD2. Germline V gene sequence: CDR1 MNHNY, CDR2 SVGAGI (reference sequence). CDR3 length equals 15 residues. After removal of 8 bases from V and 2 bases from J, the junction contained 11 bases not matched to a gene. The CDR3 loop is CASAGSGGPPYEQYF. The CDR3 DNA sequence: TGTGCCAGCGCGGGGAGCGGGGGTCCGCCCTACGAGCAGTACTTC.

This clone was detected only once. The CDR3 is CASSLGRGGPTDTQYF. The CDR3 DNA reads as TGTGCCAGCAGCTTAGGCCGGGGGGGGCCCACAGATACGCAGTATTTT. This sequence joins TRBV11-2 and TRBJ2-3; 8 nucleotides line up with TRBD2. The CDR3 loop spans 16 amino acids. CDR1 SGHAT and CDR2 FQNNGV come from the germline V gene. V shed 1 base and J 2 bases; nucleotides not matched to a gene: 5.

In its sample, this clone was seen once. The chain recombines TRBV6-5 with TRBJ2-2, with unresolved D. The CDR3 sequence is 12 residues long. Germline V gene data show CDR1 as MNHEY and CDR2 as SVGAGI. V was trimmed by 10 bases and J by 7 bases, leaving 13 bases between them. This CDR3 reads CAIREPLGELFF. DNA for the CDR3: TGTGCCATCCGCGAACCACTCGGGGAGCTGTTTTTT.

This clone came up many times. The chain carries TRBV9 and TRBJ1-1; 11 bases map to TRBD1. CDR1 and CDR2 (germline): SGDLS, YYNGEE. The CDR3 runs 15 residues. J lost 6 bases, V lost 5 bases, and 9 bases had no gene match. CDR3 coding DNA: TGTGCCAGCAGAGAGACCGGGACAGGGGGATCTGAAGCTTTCTTT. Its protein is CASRETGTGGSEAFF.

The chain combines TRBV30 with TRBJ2-2; D is perhaps TRBD1 (5 bases). V lost 8 bases to trimming and J lost 3 bases, with 16 bases between them. Germline loops: CDR1 GTSNPN, CDR2 SVGIG (reference sequence). The CDR3 runs 14 residues. The CDR3 coding sequence is TGTGCCGGAGAAGACAGAATTTACACCGGGGAGCTGTTTTTT. Translating gives CAGEDRIYTGELFF. The whole variable domain, remainder taken from reference TRBV30 and TRBJ2-2, is SQTIHQWPATLVQPVGSPLSLECTVEGTSNPNLYWYRQAAGRGLQLLFYSVGIGQISSEVPQNLSASRPQDRQFILSSKKLLLSDSGFYLCAGEDRIYTGELFFGEGSRLTVL.

The chain couples TRBV7-3 to TRBJ2-7, with 9 positions matching TRBD1. The germline V gene encodes CDR1 SGHTA and CDR2 FQGTGA. The CDR3 is made up of 13 amino acids. The junction had 3 bases not matched to a gene; V was cut back by 5 bases and J by 4 bases. CDR3 sequence (DNA): TGTGCCAGCAGCAAAGGACAGGGGTACGAGCAGTACTTC. As protein: CASSKGQGYEQYF.

The chain joins TRBV18 to TRBJ2-1; 7 positions agree with TRBD1. V dropped 2 bases and J dropped 7; count of bases not matched to a gene: 8. The CDR3 is 15 residues long. CDR1 is KGHSH and CDR2 is LQKENI in the germline V gene. CDR3 loop: CASSPTGAQMNEQFF. CDR3 in DNA: TGTGCCAGCTCACCAACAGGGGCACAAATGAATGAGCAGTTCTTC.

This chain uses TRBV6-5 with TRBJ2-3, with 7 bases that match TRBD1. The CDR3 is 13 amino acids. Trimming removed 6 bases from V and 1 base from J; junction bases left unmatched: 1. Germline V gives CDR1 MNHEY, CDR2 SVGAGI. This CDR3 reads CASRDRGTDTQYF. The CDR3 region has the DNA TGTGCCAGCAGAGACAGGGGCACAGATACGCAGTATTTT.

A single count supports this clone. V gene TRBV21-1 combines with J gene TRBJ1-3; the table's D call of TRBD1 was not tested on the DNA. TRBV21-1 is listed as a pseudogene. This CDR3 region has 17 residues. The CDR3: CASSPSPGQGNGNTIYF. The CDR3 DNA follows: TGTGCCAGCAGCCCCAGTCCGGGACAGGGTAATGGAAACACCATATATTTT.

The V and J genes are TRBV7-9 and TRBJ1-1, with TRBD1 identical over 8 bases. Per germline, CDR1 SEHNR and CDR2 FQNEAQ (reference sequence). V was pared by 6 bases and J by 12 bases, with 15 bases of the junction left unmatched. This CDR3 spans 14 amino acids. The CDR3 is CASSSLDRDVRTFF. In nucleotides, the CDR3 is TGTGCCAGCAGTTCACTGGACAGGGATGTTCGCACTTTCTTT.